The 28 T cell receptor beta chains below come from one sample, sequenced in a study of Ad26.COV2.S vaccination and SARS-CoV-2 variants. Repertoires were generated with immunoSEQ multiplex PCR, while TCRdb's copy carries only in-frame clones and drops some. Of hundreds of thousands of clones in the sample, around 92% were seen once. The sample's treatment: some 19 received Ad26.COV2.S at low or high dose, single or two shots; several received placebo; per-sample allocation not given. Material that was analyzed had been drawn on day 63 after the first vaccine or placebo injection. Sequencing used peripheral blood, obtained in a trial of Ad26.COV2.S vaccine versus placebo. All receptors come from a person aged 18 to 65 who received the Ad26.COV2.S COVID-19 vaccine or a placebo.

This clone was seen only once. CDR3 coding DNA: TGCGCCAGCAGCCAAGATACTCCAGGGAGTGACACTGGGGCCAACGTCCTGACTTTC. It specifies CASSQDTPGSDTGANVLTF. The chain recombines TRBV4-3 with TRBJ2-6, with D perhaps being TRBD1 or TRBD2 (5 bases each). CDR1 and CDR2 (germline): LGHNA, YSLEER. The CDR3 length is 19 residues. V lost 0 bases and J 2 bases, leaving 17 bases between the germline ends.

V gene TRBV29-1 combines with J gene TRBJ2-2; TRBD2 aligns across 7 bases. Germline V lookup: CDR1 SQVTM, CDR2 ANQGSEA. V lost 5 bases and J lost 7; bases outside the gene matches: 10. The CDR3 has 14 residues. CDR3 residues: CSVKLAIAYGELFF. As DNA, the CDR3 is TGCAGCGTTAAACTAGCGATTGCCTACGGGGAGCTGTTTTTT.

The chain recombines TRBV2 with TRBJ2-3; 9 positions agree with TRBD2. The germline V gene encodes CDR1 SNHLY and CDR2 FYNNEI. The CDR3 is 16 residues long. The trim removed 4 bases at V and 3 bases at J, leaving 8 bases unmatched. The CDR3 region is CASSARASGTTDTQYF. The CDR3 nucleotides read TGTGCCAGCAGTGCGAGAGCTAGCGGGACGACAGATACGCAGTATTTT.

The chain joins TRBV3-1 (or the pseudogene TRBV3-2) to TRBJ2-6, with D hard to call. The germline V and J ends were trimmed by 1 base and 2 bases, with 15 bases remaining between them. This CDR3 spans 18 amino acids. In germline, CDR1 is LGHDT, CDR2 YNNKEL (reference sequence). In DNA, the CDR3 is TGTGCCAGCAGCCAAGGAGGTCTCAACCCAACTGGGGCCAACGTCCTGACTTTC. Translated: CASSQGGLNPTGANVLTF.

V is TRBV6-5 and J is TRBJ2-7; D is ambiguous. Trimming stripped 8 bases from V and 3 bases from J, with 14 bases between. The CDR3 totals 13 residues. Germline CDR1 and CDR2: MNHEY and SVGAGI. The CDR3 here is CASRQSAIYEQYF. Written as DNA, the CDR3 is TGTGCCAGCCGCCAGAGCGCAATCTACGAGCAGTACTTC.

The chain carries TRBV24-1 and TRBJ2-1; tentatively, D is TRBD1 (5 bases). Looked up from germline, CDR1 is KGHDR and CDR2 is SFDVKD. The CDR3 contains 14 residues. The V end lost 5 bases, the J end lost 6 bases, and 13 bases lay between the germline ends. This CDR3 reads CATSGPGSLNEQFF. The CDR3 DNA is TGTGCCACCAGTGGTCCAGGGTCCCTCAATGAGCAGTTCTTC.

V and J are TRBV5-8 and TRBJ1-2; 10 nucleotides line up with TRBD1. Germline V gives CDR1 SGHTS, CDR2 YDEGEE. Trimming at V came to 4 bases and at J to 2 bases, leaving 5 bases not matched to a gene. The CDR3 totals 15 residues. Here the CDR3 DNA reads TGTGCCAGCAGCCGGGGACAGGGGAGGAACTATGGCTACACCTTC. Residues: CASSRGQGRNYGYTF.

This CDR3 reads CASSEIAELDTQYF. The CDR3 DNA is TGTGCCAGCAGTGAAATAGCGGAACTAGATACGCAGTATTTT. This chain links TRBV2 with TRBJ2-3; TRBD2 is a possible D gene (6 bases). Germline values: CDR1 SNHLY, CDR2 FYNNEI. V gave up 2 bases and J gave up 5 bases, with 11 bases separating them. This CDR3 spans 14 amino acids.

This rearrangement joins TRBV7-8 to TRBJ2-5; TRBD1 or TRBD2 may be the D gene (5 bases each). V lost 2 bases to trimming and J lost 5 bases, with 15 bases between them. The germline gives CDR1 SGHVS, CDR2 FQNEAQ. CDR3 size: 15 residues. CDR3 nucleotides: TGTGCCAGCAGCTTACGGGGCACCTCTGAGGAGACCCAGTACTTC. This sequence encodes CASSLRGTSEETQYF.

The rearrangement links TRBV18 to TRBJ2-5, with 9 positions matching TRBD2. Per germline, CDR1 KGHSH and CDR2 LQKENI. The CDR3 runs to 16 residues. The V gene end was trimmed by 1 base and the J gene end by 3 bases; junction bases not matched to a gene: 6. The CDR3 is CASSPLAGGGEETQYF. For the CDR3, the DNA is TGTGCCAGCTCACCACTGGCGGGGGGGGGCGAAGAGACCCAGTACTTC.

This clone was seen once. The V and J genes are TRBV9 and TRBJ2-7; a weak D match, TRBD2 (7 bases). V was trimmed by 1 base and J by 2 bases, leaving 16 bases between them. Germline CDR1 is SGDLS and CDR2 is YYNGEE. This CDR3 has 16 amino acids. CDR3 loop: CASSVRGGALPYEQYF. The CDR3 DNA reads as TGTGCCAGCAGCGTACGAGGGGGGGCTTTGCCCTACGAGCAGTACTTC.

The chain combines TRBV13 with TRBJ2-1; the D is unclear. The CDR3 length is 14 residues. The ends were cut back, 3 bases at V and 1 base at J, with 7 bases in the middle. The germline V gene encodes CDR1 PRHDT and CDR2 FYEKMQ (reference sequence). The chain's CDR3 is CASSFGWSYNEQFF. Here the CDR3 DNA reads TGTGCCAGCAGCTTTGGATGGTCCTACAATGAGCAGTTCTTC.

V gene TRBV29-1 combines with J gene TRBJ2-5; D possibly corresponds to TRBD1 (5 bases). CDR1 and CDR2 from the germline V gene are SQVTM and ANQGSEA. The CDR3 runs to 13 residues. Trimming cost V 6 bases and J 1 base, with 12 bases left between them. CDR3 loop: CSVVDKTQETQYF. Written as DNA, the CDR3 is TGCAGCGTCGTGGACAAGACCCAAGAGACCCAGTACTTC.

The chain employs TRBV5-1 and TRBJ2-5; D assignment may be TRBD1 or TRBD2 (6 bases each). Deletions cut 7 bases from V and 1 base from J, with 14 bases between. The CDR3 is 14 amino acids. Looked up from germline, CDR1 is SGHRS and CDR2 is YFSETQ. CDR3 residues: CASQRWGAQETQYF. The CDR3 DNA follows: TGCGCCAGCCAAAGGTGGGGGGCCCAAGAGACCCAGTACTTC.

This clone has a handful of counts. The J gene is TRBJ1-3, the V gene TRBV19; tentatively, D is TRBD1 (6 bases). CDR1 LNHDA and CDR2 SQIVND come from the germline V gene (reference sequence). This CDR3 is built from 15 residues. Trimming stripped 3 bases from V and 1 base from J, with 10 bases between. DNA of the CDR3: TGTGCCAGTAGTATTGGGGGGCCGTCTGGAAACACCATATATTTT. This codes for CASSIGGPSGNTIYF.

This sequence joins TRBV11-2 and TRBJ2-1; a weak D match, TRBD2 (8 bases). The ends were cut back, 2 bases at V and 7 bases at J, with 24 bases in the middle. The CDR3 spans 18 residues. Germline CDR1 and CDR2: SGHAT and FQNNGV. The CDR3: CASSLLVSGKGAWNEQFF. The CDR3 nucleotides are TGTGCCAGCAGCTTATTGGTTAGCGGGAAGGGGGCTTGGAATGAGCAGTTCTTC.

The chain links TRBV19 to TRBJ1-5, with 10 bases lining up with TRBD1. This CDR3 has 15 residues. Germline V gene lookup returns CDR1 LNHDA and CDR2 SQIVND (reference sequence). Losses at the gene ends were 5 bases for V and 10 bases for J; bases not matched to a gene: 11. DNA of the CDR3: TGTGCCAGTAGTGGCCGGGACAGGGGAGTTTCACCCCAGCATTTT. It specifies CASSGRDRGVSPQHF.

The count of this clone is one. This rearrangement joins TRBV5-4 to TRBJ2-5; a possible D gene is TRBD2 (6 bases). The CDR3 length is 14 residues. The V gene lost 6 bases and the J gene lost 9 bases, with 21 bases spanning the gap. The germline gives CDR1 SGHNT, CDR2 YYREEE (reference sequence). The CDR3 region has the DNA TGTGCCAGCACCGAGGGACTTGGGACGGGGGCCCAGTACTTC. Protein sequence: CASTEGLGTGAQYF.

V gene TRBV23-1 combines with J gene TRBJ2-1, with D tentatively TRBD2 (6 bases). TRBV23-1 is assigned to the ORF class and has an uncertain function. The CDR3 is 17 residues long. V was trimmed by 0 bases and J by 2 bases, leaving 14 bases between them. The CDR3 region is CASSQSPQGGPYNEQFF. CDR3 coding DNA: TGCGCCAGCAGTCAATCCCCCCAAGGAGGGCCCTACAATGAGCAGTTCTTC.

There are many counts of this clone. The chain uses TRBV6-1 and TRBJ1-6, with D possibly being TRBD1 (6 bases). The CDR3 is made up of 15 amino acids. Germline CDR1 is MNHNS and CDR2 is SASEGT. V was clipped by 3 bases and J by 7 bases, with 13 bases between them. In DNA, the CDR3 is TGTGCCAGCAGTGATGAGGGGGGCGGGAATTCACCCCTCCACTTT. The encoded protein is CASSDEGGGNSPLHF.

The chain links TRBV18 to TRBJ1-3; D uncertain. Germline values: CDR1 KGHSH, CDR2 LQKENI. The V and J ends lost 6 bases and 0 bases respectively, with 9 bases between them. The CDR3 covers 14 residues. The CDR3 DNA reads as TGTGCCAGCTCCACGGAGGGCTCTGGAAACACCATATATTTT. Encoded protein: CASSTEGSGNTIYF.

The chain is built from TRBV11-2 and TRBJ2-7; D is uncertain. This CDR3 comprises 12 residues. The V end was cut by 5 bases, the J end by 2 bases, with 7 bases between. Germline CDR1 and CDR2: SGHAT and FQNNGV. This CDR3 reads CASSRWAYEQYF. The CDR3 DNA reads as TGTGCCAGCAGCCGTTGGGCCTACGAGCAGTACTTC.

The chain is built from TRBV6-1 and TRBJ2-7; D possibly corresponds to TRBD1 (7 bases). Trimming took off 3 bases at V and 1 base at J, with 10 bases between the two ends. The CDR3 totals 14 residues. From germline, CDR1 is MNHNS and CDR2 SASEGT. CDR3 nucleotides: TGTGCCAGCAGTGAGGCAGGGGGGTCCTACGAGCAGTACTTC. Protein: CASSEAGGSYEQYF.

In its sample, this clone was seen once. CDR3 bases: TGTGCCAGTACCACTGGGACGGTTAACACTGAAGCTTTCTTT. Translation: CASTTGTVNTEAFF. The chain combines TRBV19 with TRBJ1-1, with D perhaps TRBD1 (5 bases). Trimming cost V 7 bases and J 2 bases, with 14 bases left between them. Germline CDR1 reads LNHDA; CDR2 reads SQIVND (reference sequence). The CDR3 extends over 14 amino acids.

Only one count was recorded for this clone. This rearrangement joins TRBV9 to TRBJ1-1; D is undetermined. CDR3 length equals 14 residues. Germline CDR1 is SGDLS and CDR2 is YYNGEE. V gave up 3 bases and J gave up 1 base, with 10 bases separating them. Here the CDR3 reads CASSAAGRNTEAFF. The CDR3 DNA sequence: TGTGCCAGCAGCGCCGCGGGGAGGAACACTGAAGCTTTCTTT. Drawing the rest from reference TRBV9 and TRBJ1-1, the complete variable domain is DSGVTQTPKHLITATGQRVTLRCSPRSGDLSVYWYQQSLDQGLQFLIQYYNGEERAKGNILERFSAQQFPDLHSELNLSSLELGDSALYFCASSAAGRNTEAFFGQGTRLTVV.

The genes are TRBV3-1 (or the pseudogene TRBV3-2) and TRBJ2-5; 8 bases are a match to TRBD2. CDR1 LGHDT and CDR2 YNNKEL come from the germline V gene (reference sequence). The V gene end was trimmed by 8 bases and the J gene end by 5 bases; junction bases not matched to a gene: 7. The CDR3 sequence is 13 residues long. The CDR3 region has the DNA TGTGCCAGCGACGGGAGGGCCGGGGAGACCCAGTACTTC. Its protein is CASDGRAGETQYF.

This chain connects TRBV7-2 to TRBJ1-1, with a possible D match to TRBD1 (6 bases). Trimming cost V 2 bases and J 4 bases, with 8 bases left between them. Germline V gene sequence: CDR1 SGHTA, CDR2 FQGNSA. This CDR3 comprises 13 residues. In DNA, the CDR3 is TGTGCCAGCAGCTTACAGGGGACCACTGAAGCTTTCTTT. Residues: CASSLQGTTEAFF.

J is TRBJ2-7 and V is TRBV7-2, with TRBD1 matching 10 bases. This CDR3 comprises 15 residues. Germline lookup yields CDR1 SGHTA and CDR2 FQGNSA. Trimming removed 0 bases from V and 2 bases from J; junction bases left unmatched: 1. The CDR3 is CASSLAGTGAYEQYF. The CDR3 DNA follows: TGTGCCAGCAGCTTAGCCGGGACAGGGGCCTACGAGCAGTACTTC. The full variable domain, completed using reference TRBV7-2 and TRBJ2-7, is GAGVSQSPSNKVTEKGKDVELRCDPISGHTALYWYRQSLGQGLEFLIYFQGNSAPDKSGLPSDRFSAERTGGSVSTLTIQRTQQEDSAVYLCASSLAGTGAYEQYFGPGTRLTVT.